The 14 T cell receptor beta chains in this list originate from one sample, sequenced in a study of blood T cell repertoires in COVID-19. TCRdb's table, derived via immunoSEQ multiplex PCR, lists solely in-frame clones and lacks some. This sample carries 110,000 to 150,000 clones, about 86% of them seen once, and the ten largest clones take roughly 8.2%. The sample taken for sequencing was peripheral blood. Source of these receptors: a human donor in a cohort sampled during active COVID-19.

This chain links TRBV9 with TRBJ1-1; no firm D call. Trimming took 1 base from V and 1 from J, leaving 8 bases between them. The length of the CDR3 is 14 residues. The germline V gene has CDR1 SGDLS and CDR2 YYNGEE. The CDR3 DNA sequence: TGTGCCAGCAGCGTAACTCCCCAGAACACTGAAGCTTTCTTT. It specifies CASSVTPQNTEAFF.

This sequence joins TRBV19 and TRBJ1-6; 8 nucleotides align to TRBD1. This CDR3 is built from 15 residues. Germline CDR1 and CDR2: LNHDA and SQIVND (reference sequence). The ends lost 3 bases at V and 7 bases at J; junction bases unmatched: 5. The CDR3 nucleotides are TGTGCCAGTAGTATCTGGCAGGGGGCGAATTCACCCCTCCACTTT. It specifies CASSIWQGANSPLHF. Combining the CDR3 with reference TRBV19 and TRBJ1-6 gives the whole variable domain DGGITQSPKYLFRKEGQNVTLSCEQNLNHDAMYWYRQDPGQGLRLIYYSQIVNDFQKGDIAEGYSVSREKKESFPLTVTSAQKNPTAFYLCASSIWQGANSPLHFGNGTRLTVT.

The chain is built from TRBV6-1 and TRBJ1-4; D unclear. Deletions cut 2 bases from V and 8 bases from J, with 24 bases between. CDR1 and CDR2 from the germline V gene are MNHNS and SASEGT. The CDR3 contains 18 residues. The CDR3 sequence: CASSEISEVARGGEKLFF. The CDR3 DNA is TGTGCCAGCAGTGAAATCAGTGAAGTCGCGCGGGGAGGCGAAAAACTGTTTTTT.

J is TRBJ2-5 and V is TRBV12-3 or TRBV12-4; tentative D call: TRBD2 (5 bases). There are 11 residues in the CDR3. V dropped 3 bases and J dropped 7 bases, with 6 bases sitting between them. The CDR3 region has the DNA TGTGCCAGCAGTTTGGGGAGGACCCAGTACTTC. Translating gives CASSLGRTQYF.

CDR3 residues: CSDTGRVRQALTRDQPQHF. The CDR3 region has the DNA TGCAGCGACACCGGTCGGGTAAGACAGGCACTAACCCGAGATCAGCCCCAGCATTTT. J is TRBJ1-5 and V is TRBV29-1, with D possibly matching TRBD1 (6 bases). V was trimmed by 7 bases and J by 5 bases, leaving 33 bases between them. The CDR3 is 19 residues long. Germline values: CDR1 SQVTM, CDR2 ANQGSEA.

The chain employs TRBV28 and TRBJ1-1; D perhaps matches TRBD1 (6 bases). V was clipped by 3 bases and J by 5 bases, with 13 bases between them. Germline V gene data show CDR1 as MDHEN and CDR2 as SYDVKM. The CDR3 covers 14 residues. Here the CDR3 reads CASSLSGGNTEAFF. The CDR3 region has the DNA TGTGCCAGCAGTTTGTCGGGGGGCAATACTGAAGCTTTCTTT.

The gene calls are TRBV25-1 and TRBJ1-6; tentative D call: TRBD1 (6 bases). Trimming stripped 6 bases from V and 5 bases from J, with 11 bases between. This CDR3 spans 14 amino acids. The germline V gene has CDR1 MGHDK and CDR2 SYGVNS. For the CDR3, the DNA is TGTGCCAGCAGGGACAGTACCAATAATTCACCCCTCCACTTT. Protein sequence: CASRDSTNNSPLHF.

The V and J genes are TRBV7-2 and TRBJ1-2; the match to TRBD1 covers 8 bases. V was clipped by 1 base and J by 7 bases; unmatched bases: 2. There are 13 residues in the CDR3. Germline lookup yields CDR1 SGHTA and CDR2 FQGNSA. CDR3 loop: CASSLGQGFGYTF. The CDR3 region has the DNA TGTGCCAGCAGCTTAGGACAGGGGTTTGGCTACACCTTC.

As to this clone: The junction differs from germline at one of its ends, possibly a read error. The chain couples TRBV20-1 to TRBJ2-5, with D perhaps TRBD2 (5 bases). The germline CDR1 and CDR2 sequences are DFQATT and SNEGSKA (reference sequence). The CDR3 spans 11 residues. The chain's CDR3 is CSALLQETQYF. CDR3 DNA sequence: TGTAGCGCCTTGCTTCAAGAGACCCAGTACTTC.

The genes are TRBV9 and TRBJ2-7; a weak D match, TRBD2 (6 bases). Germline assignment: CDR1 SGDLS and CDR2 YYNGEE. The germline V and J ends were trimmed by 3 bases and 3 bases, with 13 bases remaining between them. This CDR3 contains 14 residues. The DNA for the CDR3 is TGTGCCAGCAGCGGGGGCCAGGGAGGCTACGAGCAGTACTTC. Its translation is CASSGGQGGYEQYF.

The chain couples TRBV5-1 to TRBJ1-2, with D hard to call. The CDR3 has 13 amino acids. V lost 0 bases, J lost 5 bases, and 8 bases lay in between. Germline V gene sequence: CDR1 SGHRS, CDR2 YFSETQ. The CDR3 DNA reads as TGCGCCAGCAGCTTGGGCAGAACATATGGCTACACCTTC. It translates to CASSLGRTYGYTF.

The sample holds a few counts of this clone. V is TRBV7-2 and J is TRBJ1-1, with D hard to call. The V end lost 5 bases, the J end lost 8 bases, and 18 bases lay between the germline ends. Germline assignment: CDR1 SGHTA and CDR2 FQGNSA. There are 14 residues in the CDR3. CDR3 DNA sequence: TGTGCCAGCAGCCCGAACCGTGGAGAGATAGAAGCTTTCTTT. Translating it yields CASSPNRGEIEAFF.

The chain links TRBV5-4 to TRBJ2-2; 10 nucleotides agree with TRBD1. With 4 bases clipped from V and 3 bases from J, the junction kept 12 bases outside the gene matches. This CDR3 spans 18 amino acids. Germline V CDR1 and CDR2: SGHNT, YYREEE (reference sequence). The CDR3 here is CASSILTGTGAYTGELFF. CDR3 bases: TGTGCCAGCAGCATCCTTACCGGGACAGGGGCGTACACCGGGGAGCTGTTTTTT. The full variable domain, its missing parts supplied by reference TRBV5-4 and TRBJ2-2, is ETGVTQSPTHLIKTRGQQVTLRCSSQSGHNTVSWYQQALGQGPQFIFQYYREEENGRGNFPPRFSGLQFPNYSSELNVNALELDDSALYLCASSILTGTGAYTGELFFGEGSRLTVL.

This clone turned up a few times. The chain is built from TRBV18 and TRBJ1-3, with 8 bases that match TRBD1. The CDR3 consists of 16 residues. CDR1 and CDR2 (germline): KGHSH, LQKENI. V was pared by 1 base and J by 0 bases, with 2 bases of the junction left unmatched. Written as DNA, the CDR3 is TGTGCCAGCTCACCACAACAGGGGGACTCTGGAAACACCATATATTTT. It yields the protein CASSPQQGDSGNTIYF.